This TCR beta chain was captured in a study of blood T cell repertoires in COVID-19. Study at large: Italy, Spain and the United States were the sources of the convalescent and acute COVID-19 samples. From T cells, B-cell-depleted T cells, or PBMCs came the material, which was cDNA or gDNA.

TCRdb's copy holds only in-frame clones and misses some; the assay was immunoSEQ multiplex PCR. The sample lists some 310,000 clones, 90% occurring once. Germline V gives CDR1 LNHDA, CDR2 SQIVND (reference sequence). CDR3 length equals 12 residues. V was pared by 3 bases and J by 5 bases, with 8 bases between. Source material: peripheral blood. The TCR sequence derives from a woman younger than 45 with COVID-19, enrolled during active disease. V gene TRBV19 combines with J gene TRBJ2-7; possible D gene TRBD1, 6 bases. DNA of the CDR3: TGTGCCAGTAGTATGTGGGGGCACGAGCAGTACTTC. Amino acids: CASSMWGHEQYF.